Each of the 12 T cell receptor beta chains below was sequenced from the same sample in a study of shared clonotypes between healthy human individuals. This table comes from immunoSEQ multiplex PCR, and its TCRdb copy is limited to in-frame clones, with some not included. Seen here are nearly 1,000,000 clones, more than 75% observed once, and the top ten hold over 1.3%. Sequencing used memory CD4+ T cells sorted from blood. As to subset: CD45RA-negative fraction. The source of these receptors is a man in his late teens or twenties in good health.

CDR3 loop: CASSLDLFGTGAYGYTF. CDR3 sequence (DNA): TGTGCCAGCAGCTTAGATCTTTTTGGGACAGGGGCGTATGGCTACACCTTC. This chain connects TRBV11-2 to TRBJ1-2, with 10 positions matching TRBD1. This CDR3 contains 17 residues. The V segment lost 0 bases and the J segment 5 bases; nucleotides outside the gene matches: 9. The germline V gene has CDR1 SGHAT and CDR2 FQNNGV.

This chain links TRBV19 with TRBJ2-1; 14 bases are a match to TRBD2. The CDR3 sequence is 17 residues long. Per germline, CDR1 LNHDA and CDR2 SQIVND (reference sequence). J was trimmed by 8 bases and V by 4 bases; bases with no gene match: 10. The CDR3 region is CASSTTGTSGSWDEQFF. As DNA, the CDR3 is TGTGCCAGTAGTACTACCGGGACTAGCGGGAGTTGGGATGAGCAGTTCTTC.

The V call is TRBV5-6, the J call TRBJ2-3, with D hard to call. This CDR3 contains 14 residues. Deletions cut 4 bases from V and 0 bases from J, with 9 bases between. Germline V CDR1 and CDR2: SGHDT, YYEEEE. CDR3 amino acids: CASSQRTSTDTQYF. The CDR3, as DNA: TGTGCCAGCAGCCAGAGGACCAGCACAGATACGCAGTATTTT. Using reference TRBV5-6 and TRBJ2-3 for the parts outside the CDR3, the full variable domain is DAGVTQSPTHLIKTRGQQVTLRCSPKSGHDTVSWYQQALGQGPQFIFQYYEEEERQRGNFPDRFSGHQFPNYSSELNVNALLLGDSALYLCASSQRTSTDTQYFGPGTRLTVL.

The gene calls are TRBV7-2 and TRBJ2-2; perhaps TRBD2 as D (7 bases). V gave up 5 bases and J gave up 6 bases, with 22 bases separating them. The length of the CDR3 is 17 residues. Per the germline V gene, CDR1 is SGHTA and CDR2 is FQGNSA. The CDR3 nucleotides are TGTGCCAGCAGCCCCGACTGGACAGCCAGCGGGGCCGGGGAGCTGTTTTTT. Its protein product is CASSPDWTASGAGELFF.

This clone was recorded only once. The rearrangement uses TRBV2 and TRBJ2-1; 10 nucleotides match TRBD2. The length of the CDR3 is 15 residues. The germline V gene has CDR1 SNHLY and CDR2 FYNNEI. The junction had 10 bases not matched to a gene; V was cut back by 8 bases and J by 6 bases. In DNA form, the CDR3 reads TGTGCCAGCTTTGTAAGCGGGGGGGCTCTCAATGAGCAGTTCTTC. This translates into CASFVSGGALNEQFF. Based on the CDR3 plus reference TRBV2 and TRBJ2-1, the full variable domain is EPEVTQTPSHQVTQMGQEVILRCVPISNHLYFYWYRQILGQKVEFLVSFYNNEISEKSEIFDDQFSVERPDGSNFTLKIRSTKLEDSAMYFCASFVSGGALNEQFFGPGTRLTVL.

This clone was counted once. The chain links TRBV19 to TRBJ1-1; 8 bases map to TRBD1. Per the germline V gene, CDR1 is LNHDA and CDR2 is SQIVND (reference sequence). CDR3 length equals 13 residues. J gave up 9 bases and V 4 bases, and 7 bases lay outside the gene matches. The DNA for the CDR3 is TGTGCCAGTAGTACCTTGACAGGGGACCAAGCTTTCTTT. Its translation: CASSTLTGDQAFF.

This clone appeared a few times. V is TRBV27 and J is TRBJ1-1; D is unclear. The V and J ends lost 0 bases and 4 bases respectively, with 9 bases between them. This CDR3 has 14 amino acids. CDR1 is MNHEY and CDR2 is SMNVEV in the germline V gene (reference sequence). CDR3 nucleotides: TGTGCCAGCAGTTTATCGTGGGTAACCACTGAAGCTTTCTTT. Its protein product is CASSLSWVTTEAFF.

V is TRBV7-6 and J is TRBJ2-7; a weak D match, TRBD2 (7 bases). Trimming shortened V by 3 bases and J by 0 bases, and 21 bases separated the two germline ends. CDR3 length: 18 amino acids. Germline V gives CDR1 SGHVS, CDR2 FNYEAQ. The CDR3 nucleotides are TGTGCCAGCAGCTTGGGGGCGATTGGCGCGGGGGCCTCCTACGAGCAGTACTTC. Amino acid sequence: CASSLGAIGAGASYEQYF.

This clone was seen a few times. This chain links TRBV5-6 with TRBJ2-2; 11 nucleotides align to TRBD2. CDR1 SGHDT and CDR2 YYEEEE come from the germline V gene. This CDR3 comprises 15 residues. V lost 6 bases and J lost 6; bases outside the gene matches: 7. The CDR3 DNA is TGTGCCAGCACCCCTGGGGGACTAGCGGCCGGGGAGCTGTTTTTT. This sequence encodes CASTPGGLAAGELFF.

V gene TRBV11-1 combines with J gene TRBJ1-3; tentative D call: TRBD1 (5 bases). Germline-derived CDR1 and CDR2 are SGHAT and FQDESV (reference sequence). The CDR3 is 17 residues long. V shed 6 bases and J shed 0 bases, with 18 bases lying between them. The CDR3 coding sequence is TGTGCCAGCAGAAGAGACAGAGCCTCTTTCTCTGGAAACACCATATATTTT. Its protein is CASRRDRASFSGNTIYF.

The chain employs TRBV5-5 and TRBJ2-3; TRBD2 agrees at 10 bases. The trim removed 4 bases at V and 11 bases at J, leaving 16 bases unmatched. The CDR3 sequence is 16 residues long. Germline V gene sequence: CDR1 SGHKS, CDR2 YYEKEE (reference sequence). CDR3 region: CASSGAGTSATARQYF. CDR3 coding DNA: TGTGCCAGCAGCGGGGCCGGGACTAGCGCAACCGCCAGGCAGTATTTT.

The chain employs TRBV2 and TRBJ1-5; a possible D gene is TRBD1 (6 bases). This CDR3 has 14 residues. The V gene lost 6 bases and the J gene lost 3 bases, with 12 bases spanning the gap. Germline CDR1 is SNHLY and CDR2 is FYNNEI. DNA of the CDR3: TGTGCCAGCAGAGCGGACAGAGCCAATCAGCCCCAGCATTTT. As protein: CASRADRANQPQHF.